A selection of T cell receptor beta chains follows, all from one sample in a study of blood T cell repertoires in COVID-19. Produced via immunoSEQ multiplex PCR; TCRdb's table is partial and in-frame only. This table has roughly 39,000 clones, about 85% appearing once. Material for sequencing was peripheral blood. Source of these receptors: a man aged 55-75 years with acute or convalescent COVID-19. The CDR3 runs from the conserved cysteine through the conserved F or W.

V	J	CDR3
TRBV5-1	TRBJ1-2	CASSGEGFPYYGYTF
TRBV25-1	TRBJ2-1	CASSLRGGQYNEQFF
TRBV9	TRBJ2-1	CASSVGLTSYNEQFF
TRBV14	TRBJ2-1	CASSQGALGINEQFF
TRBV2	TRBJ2-5	CAGRGERAYQETQYF
TRBV28	TRBJ1-5	CASSSPTTGDQPQHF
TRBV6-6	TRBJ2-7	CASSYSTFDYEQYF
TRBV29-1	TRBJ2-1	CSVAQTSGRNEQFF
TRBV11-2	TRBJ2-2	CASSPYGREAAGELFF
TRBV5-5	TRBJ1-2	CASSRTQGWSYTF
TRBV9	TRBJ2-5	CASSAGTSGGFGQETQYF
TRBV19	TRBJ2-1	CASRLSDAPPNEQFF
TRBV4-2	TRBJ2-5	CASSQEGTRETQYF
TRBV6-5	TRBJ2-1	CASSYERSYNEQFF
TRBV28	TRBJ2-7	CASTGGPYEQYF
TRBV11-1	TRBJ1-2	CASSLGRPPSYGYTF
TRBV28	TRBJ1-1	CASSRQGPPGTEAFF
TRBV28	TRBJ1-4	CASSLVGEGEKLFF
TRBV7-3	TRBJ2-5	CASSPTTSGRTVGTQYF
TRBV4-1	TRBJ1-2	CASSPGTGGDGYTF
TRBV5-1	TRBJ2-1	CASSLGELAGGPRVGEQFF
TRBV6-6	TRBJ1-1	CASSYLDKNTEAFF
TRBV3-1/TRBV3-2	TRBJ2-5	CASSQGPQGQETQYF
TRBV10-3	TRBJ2-7	CAIRPQGQGGVYEQYF
TRBV7-3	TRBJ2-3	CASSLSGFTDTQYF
TRBV2	TRBJ1-2	CASSDTGGNYGYTF
TRBV10-3	TRBJ2-1	CAISDPLAGTGYEQFF
TRBV2	TRBJ2-5	CASTPQETQYF
TRBV4-1	TRBJ2-7	CASSQGANRDRSYEQYF
TRBV18	TRBJ1-2	CASSPDRNYGYTF
TRBV10-2	TRBJ2-5	CASTASGGGETQYF
TRBV3-1/TRBV3-2	TRBJ1-2	CASSYGDRPGYTF
TRBV19	TRBJ1-5	CASSMSFGGRGQPQHF
TRBV7-6	TRBJ1-2	CASSLGPGYNYGYTF
TRBV3-1/TRBV3-2	TRBJ2-1	CASSLGFSIPDRQGGNEQFF
TRBV5-3	TRBJ1-4	CARSLLEEGCTTNEKLFF